Listed below are T cell receptor beta chains from one sample, sequenced in a study of blood T cell repertoires in COVID-19. The method was immunoSEQ multiplex PCR; TCRdb's version includes in-frame clones alone and lacks a portion of them. Of 7,500 to 8,500 clones listed, 84% are singletons. What was sequenced was peripheral blood. These receptors all stem from a human donor with active COVID-19. The donor label of this sample is uncertain. Each CDR3 is given with its conserved first and last residue. A D gene is named only where the DNA matches it firmly.

D gene | J gene | V gene | CDR3 protein
TRBD2 | TRBJ2-1 | TRBV7-9 | CASSRSGGYNEQFF
- | TRBJ2-3 | TRBV5-4 | CASSQEPGATDTQYF
- | TRBJ2-1 | TRBV2 | CASSLRTIYNEQFF
- | TRBJ2-7 | TRBV11-3 | CASSAGYEQYF
- | TRBJ2-1 | TRBV12-3/TRBV12-4 | CASSADRFDEQFF
TRBD1 | TRBJ2-5 | TRBV5-1 | CASSLGGTGPYQETQYF
TRBD1 | TRBJ2-1 | TRBV27 | CASSLSTGAYNEQFF
TRBD1 | TRBJ1-2 | TRBV18 | CASSPGTGVNYGYTF
TRBD2 | TRBJ2-1 | TRBV5-6 | CASSLAGLADEQFF
TRBD1 | TRBJ2-1 | TRBV27 | CASSLPGQGAPNNEQFF
TRBD1 | TRBJ1-1 | TRBV10-3 | CATRQGNTEAFF
TRBD1 | TRBJ2-2 | TRBV25-1 | CASSVGTGGAEELFF
- | TRBJ1-5 | TRBV3-1/TRBV3-2 | CASSPTGSNQPQHF
- | TRBJ1-2 | TRBV25-1 | CASSLGAHGYTF
- | TRBJ1-5 | TRBV6-1 | CASSVFGQPSNQPQHF
TRBD2 | TRBJ2-1 | TRBV11-2 | CASSLTHSGIGDEQFF
- | TRBJ1-1 | TRBV6-4 | CASSEGRGTEAFF
- | TRBJ1-5 | TRBV2 | CASRAGPREQPQHF
- | TRBJ1-5 | TRBV7-9 | CASSLDTQPQHF
- | TRBJ2-7 | TRBV7-9 | CASSLRQDEQYF
- | TRBJ2-1 | TRBV19 | CASSIGSSYNEQFF
TRBD2 | TRBJ2-3 | TRBV29-1 | CSVETPSGQEDTQYF